This T cell receptor (beta chain) comes out of a study of cytomegalovirus exposure and HLA in healthy donors. As for this clone: Its antigen is unknown.

Regarding the study as a whole: Rarity marked most TCR sequences, yet some public TCRs occurred in many donors. Earlier analysis yielded a pattern in which most TCR beta V segments were productive about 90% or about 30% of the time. In a later analysis, TCR association rates varied by HLA locus: DRB1 most, HLA-C fewest. In terms of immune exposure information, only CMV serostatus was available.

CDR1 and CDR2 (germline): MNHNY, SVGAGI (reference sequence). The V end lost 2 bases, the J end lost 7 bases, and 9 bases lay between the germline ends. CDR3 length: 14 residues. The PCR employed 60 Vbeta primers together with 13 Jbeta primers. Generated by immunoSEQ multiplex PCR, the TCRdb table keeps only in-frame clones and is missing some. The table shows 150,000 to 200,000 clones, with around three quarters occurring only once. J is TRBJ1-6 and V is TRBV6-6; D gene unclear. The clonotype comes from a woman in her 30s in good health and CMV-seronegative. Sequencing used PBMCs. The CDR3, as DNA: TGTGCCAGCAGTTACGAGGTGGCGAATTCACCCCTCCACTTT. Amino acid sequence: CASSYEVANSPLHF.